This T cell receptor (beta chain) was sequenced for a study of blood T cell repertoires in COVID-19 (dated by TCRdb to 2020 to 2021). Concerning the study at large: Collaborator samples came from the United States, Italy and Spain and covered acute and convalescent phases of COVID-19. The prospective study material was composed of cDNA or gDNA derived from T cells, B-cell-depleted T cells, or PBMCs. The dataset comprised deeply sampled blood TCRbeta repertoires from subjects exposed to, actively infected with, or recovered from COVID-19. A freely available public database, intended as a resource for researchers studying the immune response to SARS-CoV-2, is where the repertoires were released. The samples were drawn from the first 160 participants of the ongoing ImmuneRACE study and from over 950 subjects provided by 6 global collaborators. The sample metadata nearly always contained a de-identified subject ID, COVID-19 status, age in years and sex. Where HLA class I and class II types were available, the types were taken from metadata supplied by the sample provider, not from assay-based typing. General study outcomes and caveats: The amount of clinical and demographic metadata varied by source and participant and was provided uncurated.

The immunoSEQ Assay, a bias-controlled multiplex PCR, was used to amplify TCRbeta CDR3 regions from genomic DNA. The source study handled its data this way. Nucleated cell counts per sample were estimated from amplification of reference gene primers within the assay. To quantify the absolute abundance of each unique TCRbeta CDR3 rearrangement, sequence reads were collapsed and filtered. For each sample, productive Simpson clonality was calculated as the square root of Simpson's diversity index over productive rearrangements. TCRdb's version of the immuneACCESS table is confined to in-frame rearrangements and falls short of the full clone set. An unresolved V gene accounts for under half of the shortfall where checked; the remainder is of unknown origin. The V and J calls and the clone size are those of that table, but D and trimming were determined from the DNA. For this sample there are under 70,000 clones; around nine tenths appear just once. Less than 4% of the sample goes to the ten largest clones.

From the germline V gene, CDR1 is MGHRA and CDR2 is YSYEKL. V is clipped by 3 bases and J by 5 bases, and the sequence between their germline boundaries is 16 bases long. Its CDR3 holds 16 amino acids, cysteine through phenylalanine. Left in the record is the CDR3 DNA by itself, 48 bases read in frame from the first base. Whole blood was collected in K2EDTA tubes by collaborating institutions according to the institutions' own protocols. For TCRbeta analysis, collaborators shipped samples as frozen whole blood, isolated PBMCs, or DNA extracted from either of those sample types. With regard to this clone: Its antigen is not yet known. No per-base quality is available; no much larger clone lies one base away.

The sequenced sample was peripheral blood. The TCR comes from a man in his fifties or sixties with acute or convalescent COVID-19. The V and J segments used are TRBV4-1 and TRBJ1-4, with TRBD1 perhaps the D gene, on 6 matching bases. The sequence in DNA is TGCGCCAGCAGCCACTCTGGACAGATCTTGAATGAAAAACTGTTTTTT. It specifies CASSHSGQILNEKLFF.